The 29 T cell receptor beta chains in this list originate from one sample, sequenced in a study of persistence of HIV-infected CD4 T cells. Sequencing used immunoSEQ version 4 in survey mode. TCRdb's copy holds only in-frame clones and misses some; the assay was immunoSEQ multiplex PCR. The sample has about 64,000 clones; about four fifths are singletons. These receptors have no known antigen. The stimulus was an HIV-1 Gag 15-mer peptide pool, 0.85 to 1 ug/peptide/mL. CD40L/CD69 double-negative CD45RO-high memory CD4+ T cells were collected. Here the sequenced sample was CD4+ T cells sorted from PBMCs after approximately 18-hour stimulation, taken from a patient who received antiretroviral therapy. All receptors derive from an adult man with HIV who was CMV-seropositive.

DNA for the CDR3: TGTGCCAGCAGCCCAGGGAAGTCCAACTACGAGCAGTACTTC. Protein: CASSPGKSNYEQYF. The rearrangement joins TRBV11-2 to TRBJ2-7, with TRBD1 as a possible D gene (5 bases). This CDR3 has 14 amino acids. Germline V gene lookup returns CDR1 SGHAT and CDR2 FQNNGV. V was pared by 5 bases and J by 3 bases, with 14 bases between.

In nucleotides, the CDR3 is TGTGCCAGCAGCTTAGCCCCAACACGAACGGATGGCTACACCTTC. It translates to CASSLAPTRTDGYTF. The V gene is TRBV7-9, the J gene TRBJ1-2; D gene ambiguous. V gave up 0 bases and J gave up 6 bases, with 14 bases separating them. The CDR3 length is 15 residues. Germline CDR1 reads SEHNR; CDR2 reads FQNEAQ (reference sequence).

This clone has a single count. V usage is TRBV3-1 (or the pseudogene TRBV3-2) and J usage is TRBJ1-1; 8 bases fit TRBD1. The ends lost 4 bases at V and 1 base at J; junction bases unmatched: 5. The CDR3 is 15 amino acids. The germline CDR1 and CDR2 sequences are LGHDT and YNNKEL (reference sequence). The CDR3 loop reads CASSPRDRPNTEAFF. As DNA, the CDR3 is TGTGCCAGCAGCCCCCGGGACAGGCCGAACACTGAAGCTTTCTTT.

The CDR3 reads CASSASQGRGNEQFF. The CDR3 bases are TGTGCCAGCAGTGCCTCACAGGGGCGCGGCAATGAGCAGTTCTTC. The V call is TRBV25-1, the J call TRBJ2-1; TRBD1 matches 7 bases. There are 15 residues in the CDR3. Unmatched junction bases numbered 9, after V lost 4 bases and J lost 6 bases. Germline CDR1 and CDR2: MGHDK and SYGVNS.

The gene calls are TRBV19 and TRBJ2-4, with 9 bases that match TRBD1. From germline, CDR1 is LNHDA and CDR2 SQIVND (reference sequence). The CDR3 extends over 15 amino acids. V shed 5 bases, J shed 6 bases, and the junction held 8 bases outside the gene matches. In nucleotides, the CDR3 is TGTGCCAGTAGTCCGACAGGGGGAGCCTTAAACATTCAGTACTTC. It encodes CASSPTGGALNIQYF. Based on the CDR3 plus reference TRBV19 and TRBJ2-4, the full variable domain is DGGITQSPKYLFRKEGQNVTLSCEQNLNHDAMYWYRQDPGQGLRLIYYSQIVNDFQKGDIAEGYSVSREKKESFPLTVTSAQKNPTAFYLCASSPTGGALNIQYFGAGTRLSVL.

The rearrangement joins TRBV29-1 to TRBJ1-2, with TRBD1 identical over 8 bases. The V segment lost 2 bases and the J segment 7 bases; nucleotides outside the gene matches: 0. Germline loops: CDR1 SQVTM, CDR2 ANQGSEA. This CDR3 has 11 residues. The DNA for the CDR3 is TGCAGCGTTGAACAGGGGGCTGGCTACACCTTC. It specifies CSVEQGAGYTF.

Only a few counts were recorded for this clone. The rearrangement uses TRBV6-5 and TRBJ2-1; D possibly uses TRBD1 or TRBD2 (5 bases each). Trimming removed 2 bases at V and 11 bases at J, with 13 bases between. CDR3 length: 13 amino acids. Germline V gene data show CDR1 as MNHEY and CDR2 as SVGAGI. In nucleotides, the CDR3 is TGTGCCAGCAGTTACCCAGGGACGAAAAAGCAGTTCTTC. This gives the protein CASSYPGTKKQFF.

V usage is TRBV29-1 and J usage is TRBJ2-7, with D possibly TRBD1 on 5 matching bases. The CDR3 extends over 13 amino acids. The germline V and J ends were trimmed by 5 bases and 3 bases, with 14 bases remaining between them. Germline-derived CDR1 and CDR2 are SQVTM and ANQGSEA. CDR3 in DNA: TGCAGCGTTTTGATGGGGCCACTCTACGAGCAGTACTTC. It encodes CSVLMGPLYEQYF.

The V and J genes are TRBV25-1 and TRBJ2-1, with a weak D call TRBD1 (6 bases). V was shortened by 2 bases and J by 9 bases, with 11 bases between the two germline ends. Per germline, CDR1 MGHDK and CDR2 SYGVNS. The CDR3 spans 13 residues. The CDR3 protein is CASSETGNSEQFF. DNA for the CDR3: TGTGCCAGCAGTGAAACAGGGAACAGTGAGCAGTTCTTC.

In DNA form, the CDR3 reads TGTGCCAGCAGTGAAGCGGACAGGGAAGAGACCCAGTACTTC. The encoded protein is CASSEADREETQYF. The chain has TRBV6-1 and TRBJ2-5; 8 positions match TRBD1. The CDR3 contains 14 residues. In germline, CDR1 is MNHNS, CDR2 SASEGT. V was clipped by 0 bases and J by 3 bases; unmatched bases: 0.

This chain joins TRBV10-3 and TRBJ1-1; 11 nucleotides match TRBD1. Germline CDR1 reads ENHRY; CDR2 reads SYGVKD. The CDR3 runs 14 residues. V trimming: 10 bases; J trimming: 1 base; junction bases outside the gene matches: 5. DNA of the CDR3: TGTGCCAGCGGGACAGGGGGACCGAACACTGAAGCTTTCTTT. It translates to CASGTGGPNTEAFF.

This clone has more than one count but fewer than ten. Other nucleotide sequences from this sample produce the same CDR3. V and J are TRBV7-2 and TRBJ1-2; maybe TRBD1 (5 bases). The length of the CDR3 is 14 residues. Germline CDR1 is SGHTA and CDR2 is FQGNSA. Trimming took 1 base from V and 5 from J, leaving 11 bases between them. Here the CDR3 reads CASSLDQGGYGYTF. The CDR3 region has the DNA TGTGCCAGCAGCTTAGACCAGGGAGGTTATGGCTACACCTTC. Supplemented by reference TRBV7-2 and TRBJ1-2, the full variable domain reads GAGVSQSPSNKVTEKGKDVELRCDPISGHTALYWYRQSLGQGLEFLIYFQGNSAPDKSGLPSDRFSAERTGGSVSTLTIQRTQQEDSAVYLCASSLDQGGYGYTFGSGTRLTVV.

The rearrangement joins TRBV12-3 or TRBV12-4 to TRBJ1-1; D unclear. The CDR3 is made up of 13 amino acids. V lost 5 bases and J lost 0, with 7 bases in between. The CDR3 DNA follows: TGTGCCAGCAGTCTCATGATGAACACTGAAGCTTTCTTT. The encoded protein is CASSLMMNTEAFF.

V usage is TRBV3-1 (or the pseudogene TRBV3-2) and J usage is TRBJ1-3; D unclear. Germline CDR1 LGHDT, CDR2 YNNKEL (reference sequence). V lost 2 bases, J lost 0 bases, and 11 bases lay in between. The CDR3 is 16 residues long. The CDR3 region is CASSQTGKTSGNTIYF. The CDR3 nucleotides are TGTGCCAGCAGCCAAACGGGAAAGACCTCTGGAAACACCATATATTTT.

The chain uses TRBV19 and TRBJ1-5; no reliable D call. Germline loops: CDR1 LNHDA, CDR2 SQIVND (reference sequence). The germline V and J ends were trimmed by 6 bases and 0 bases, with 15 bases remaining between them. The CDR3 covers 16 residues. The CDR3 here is CASREGGRDSNQPQHF. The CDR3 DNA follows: TGTGCCAGTAGGGAGGGCGGGCGTGATAGCAATCAGCCCCAGCATTTT. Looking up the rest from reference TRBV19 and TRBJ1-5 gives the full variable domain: DGGITQSPKYLFRKEGQNVTLSCEQNLNHDAMYWYRQDPGQGLRLIYYSQIVNDFQKGDIAEGYSVSREKKESFPLTVTSAQKNPTAFYLCASREGGRDSNQPQHFGDGTRLSIL.

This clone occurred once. CDR3 amino acids: CAISPALDNQPQHF. CDR3 bases: TGTGCCATCAGCCCCGCATTGGACAATCAGCCCCAGCATTTT. The V call is TRBV10-3, the J call TRBJ1-5; no reliable D call. V lost 6 bases and J 3 bases, leaving 12 bases between the germline ends. The CDR3 totals 14 residues. Germline assignment: CDR1 ENHRY and CDR2 SYGVKD.

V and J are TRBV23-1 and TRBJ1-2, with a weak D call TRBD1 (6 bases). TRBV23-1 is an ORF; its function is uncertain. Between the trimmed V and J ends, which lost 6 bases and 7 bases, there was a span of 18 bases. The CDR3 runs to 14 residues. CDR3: CASRGWGGARGYTF. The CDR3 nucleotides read TGCGCCAGCAGAGGTTGGGGGGGCGCACGTGGCTACACCTTC.

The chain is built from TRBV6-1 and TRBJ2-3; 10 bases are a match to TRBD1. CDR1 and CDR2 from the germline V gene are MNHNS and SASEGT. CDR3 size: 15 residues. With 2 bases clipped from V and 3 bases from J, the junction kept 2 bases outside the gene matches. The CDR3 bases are TGTGCCAGCAGTGAACCGGGACAGGGGACAGATACGCAGTATTTT. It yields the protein CASSEPGQGTDTQYF.

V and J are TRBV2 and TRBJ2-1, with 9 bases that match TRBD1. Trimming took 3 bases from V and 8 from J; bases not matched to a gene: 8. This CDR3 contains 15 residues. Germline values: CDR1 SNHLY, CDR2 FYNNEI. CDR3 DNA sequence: TGTGCCAGCAGTGATGGCGACAGGGGGTGGGATGAGCAGTTCTTC. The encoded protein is CASSDGDRGWDEQFF. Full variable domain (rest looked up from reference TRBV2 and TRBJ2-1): EPEVTQTPSHQVTQMGQEVILRCVPISNHLYFYWYRQILGQKVEFLVSFYNNEISEKSEIFDDQFSVERPDGSNFTLKIRSTKLEDSAMYFCASSDGDRGWDEQFFGPGTRLTVL.

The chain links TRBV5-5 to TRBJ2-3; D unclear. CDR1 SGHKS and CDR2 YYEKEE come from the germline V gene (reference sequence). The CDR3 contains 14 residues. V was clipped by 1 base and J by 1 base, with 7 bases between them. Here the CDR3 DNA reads TGTGCCAGCAGCTTGTTCCTGGGCACAGATACGCAGTATTTT. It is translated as CASSLFLGTDTQYF.

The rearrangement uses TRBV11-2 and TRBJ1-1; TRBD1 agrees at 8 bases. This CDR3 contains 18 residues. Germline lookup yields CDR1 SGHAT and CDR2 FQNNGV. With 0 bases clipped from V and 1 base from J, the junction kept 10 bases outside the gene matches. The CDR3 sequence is CASSLDGYRGSTNTEAFF. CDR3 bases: TGTGCCAGCAGCTTAGATGGGTACAGGGGGTCTACGAACACTGAAGCTTTCTTT.

Here the CDR3 DNA reads TGTGCCAGCAGTTACTCGACGGGTCGCACCAGGGATGAGCAGTTCTTC. It translates to CASSYSTGRTRDEQFF. J is TRBJ2-1 and V is TRBV6-2 or TRBV6-3, with D possibly TRBD1 on 5 matching bases. V was shortened by 0 bases and J by 8 bases, with 17 bases between the two germline ends. The CDR3 length is 16 residues. The germline V gene has CDR1 MNHEY and CDR2 SVGEGT.

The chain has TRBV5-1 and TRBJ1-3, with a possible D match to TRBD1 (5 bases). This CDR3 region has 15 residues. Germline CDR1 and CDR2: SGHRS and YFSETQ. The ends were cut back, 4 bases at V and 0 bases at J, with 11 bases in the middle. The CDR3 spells CASSPNQGSGNTIYF. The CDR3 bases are TGCGCCAGCAGCCCGAATCAGGGCTCTGGAAACACCATATATTTT.

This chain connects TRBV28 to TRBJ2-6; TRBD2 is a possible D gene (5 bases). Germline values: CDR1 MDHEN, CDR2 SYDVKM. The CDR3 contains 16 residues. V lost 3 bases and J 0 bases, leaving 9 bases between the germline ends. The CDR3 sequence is CASSLVGDSGANVLTF. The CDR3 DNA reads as TGTGCCAGCAGTTTGGTGGGAGACTCTGGGGCCAACGTCCTGACTTTC.

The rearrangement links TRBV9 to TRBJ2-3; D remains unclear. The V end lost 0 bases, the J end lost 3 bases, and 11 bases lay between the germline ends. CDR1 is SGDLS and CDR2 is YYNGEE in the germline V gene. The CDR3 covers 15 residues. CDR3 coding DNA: TGTGCCAGCAGCGTAGATTGGCCCCTAACAGATACGCAGTATTTT. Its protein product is CASSVDWPLTDTQYF. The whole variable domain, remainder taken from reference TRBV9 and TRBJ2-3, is DSGVTQTPKHLITATGQRVTLRCSPRSGDLSVYWYQQSLDQGLQFLIQYYNGEERAKGNILERFSAQQFPDLHSELNLSSLELGDSALYFCASSVDWPLTDTQYFGPGTRLTVL.

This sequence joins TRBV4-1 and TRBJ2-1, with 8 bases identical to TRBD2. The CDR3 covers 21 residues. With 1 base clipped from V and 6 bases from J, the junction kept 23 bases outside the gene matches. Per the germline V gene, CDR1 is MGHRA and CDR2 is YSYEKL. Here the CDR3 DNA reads TGCGCCAGCAGCCAAGGGTTTCCCCTCGAAAAAGCGGGGGTAGGGGGCAATGAGCAGTTCTTC. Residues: CASSQGFPLEKAGVGGNEQFF.

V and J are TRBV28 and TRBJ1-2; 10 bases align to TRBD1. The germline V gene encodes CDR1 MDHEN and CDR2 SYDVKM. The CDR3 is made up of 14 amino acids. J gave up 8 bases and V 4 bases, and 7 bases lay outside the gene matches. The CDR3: CASSSSGTGEGYTF. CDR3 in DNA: TGTGCCAGCAGTTCATCCGGGACAGGGGAAGGCTACACCTTC.

The CDR3 region has the DNA TGCAGTGCTAGTGTCCAGGGTAGGACCATTCAGTACTTC. Its translation: CSASVQGRTIQYF. The chain couples TRBV20-1 to TRBJ2-4, with D tentatively TRBD1 (5 bases). The germline gives CDR1 DFQATT, CDR2 SNEGSKA (reference sequence). The CDR3 sequence is 13 residues long. Deletions cut 3 bases from V and 9 bases from J, with 15 bases between.

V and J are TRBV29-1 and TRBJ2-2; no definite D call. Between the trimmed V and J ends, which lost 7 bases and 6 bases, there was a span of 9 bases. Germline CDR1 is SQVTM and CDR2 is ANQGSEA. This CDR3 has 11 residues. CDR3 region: CSGSLAGELFF. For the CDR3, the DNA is TGCAGCGGGAGCTTGGCCGGGGAGCTGTTTTTT.